Listed below are T cell receptor beta chains from one sample, sequenced in a study of T cells in Graves' hyperthyroidism and ophthalmopathy. TCRdb re-derived calls from the multiplex PCR reads in MiXCR, one entry per CDR3 protein. The sample consists of approximately 700,000 distinct CDR3 sequences, roughly 46% of them appearing once. The sequencing input was peripheral blood or thyroid tissue (not recorded which). Every receptor here comes from an adult man with Graves' disease, either hyperthyroidism or ophthalmopathy (not recorded which). The CDR3 runs from the conserved cysteine through the conserved F or W. Each record gives: V gene, D gene, J gene, clone size, CDR3 DNA, CDR3 protein. The D gene is left open where the match is weak. A row's size may be missing; if present it is once, few, many or a size class.

>TRBV25-1|NA|TRBJ2-7|NA
TGTACCAGCAGAGCCCGGACCTACGAGCAGTACTTC
CTSRARTYEQYF
>TRBV29-1|NA|TRBJ2-7|NA
TGCAGCGTTGAGCGTGAGCAGTACTTC
CSVEREQYF
>TRBV2|NA|TRBJ1-1|few
TGTGCCAGCAGTTTACCCGGGACCCTAAAACCTGAAGCTTTCTTT
CASSLPGTLKPEAFF
>TRBV25-1|TRBD1|TRBJ1-5|many
TGTGCCAGCAGTGAGACAGGGCCTAATCAGCCCCAGCATTTT
CASSETGPNQPQHF
>TRBV7-2|NA|TRBJ2-6|many
TGTGCCAGCAGCTTAAACGGAAACAACGTCCTGACTTTC
CASSLNGNNVLTF
>TRBV7-9|NA|TRBJ1-3|few
TGTGCCAGCAGCTCGGCCGGACAGTCCGGAAACACCATATATTTT
CASSSAGQSGNTIYF
>TRBV12-3/TRBV12-4|NA|TRBJ2-2|NA
TGTGCCAGCAGGTGGCGTGGGGTGCCTGAGAGCGGGGAGCTGTTTTTT
CASRWRGVPESGELFF
>TRBV9|NA|TRBJ1-6|few
TGTGCCAGTACCCGGGTCCGGTCCGACTATAATTCACCCCTCCACTTT
CASTRVRSDYNSPLHF
>TRBV14|TRBD1|TRBJ1-2|many
TGTGCCAGCAGCCAGGACAGGAGCGGCTACACCTTC
CASSQDRSGYTF
>TRBV7-9|NA|TRBJ1-1|NA
TGTGCCAGCAGCTCGTTTCCTAGGAGCACTGAAGCTTTCTTT
CASSSFPRSTEAFF
>TRBV30|NA|TRBJ1-5|once
TGTGCCTGGAGTAATATGGGGAGCAATCAGCCCCAGCATTTT
CAWSNMGSNQPQHF
>TRBV15|TRBD1|TRBJ2-2|few
TGTGCCACCAGCATATCTAGGGGGCCCGGGGAGCTGTTTTTT
CATSISRGPGELFF
>TRBV12-3/TRBV12-4|TRBD2|TRBJ2-5|NA
TGTGCCAGCGGCCAAGCGGGACGCCGCCAAGAGACCCAGTACTTC
CASGQAGRRQETQYF
>TRBV5-1|NA|TRBJ2-7|NA
TGCGCCAGCAGCTTGGCCTTTTCCGGCGAGCAGTACTTC
CASSLAFSGEQYF
>TRBV2|NA|TRBJ1-4|NA
TGTGCCAGCAGTCCATTGGCGCCGGGGGAAAAACTGTTTTTT
CASSPLAPGEKLFF
>TRBV7-8|TRBD1|TRBJ2-7|NA
TGTGCCAGCAGCTCCCACAGGGGAGTTGAGCAGTACTTC
CASSSHRGVEQYF
>TRBV6-6|NA|TRBJ1-1|NA
TGTGCCAGCAGTTACGACGGCAGCGTAGCTTTCTTT
CASSYDGSVAFF
>TRBV11-2|NA|TRBJ2-3|few
TGTGCCAGCAGTGAACCTGACCTTCCTAGCACAGATACGCAGTATTTT
CASSEPDLPSTDTQYF
>TRBV7-9|NA|TRBJ1-5|many
TGTGCCAGCAGCTCCAGGGAGAGCAATCAGCCCCAGCATTTT
CASSSRESNQPQHF
>TRBV2|NA|TRBJ1-5|once
TGTGCCAGCAGTTACACCCGGGAAAGCCTATTCCAGCATTTT
CASSYTRESLFQHF
>TRBV2|NA|TRBJ1-5|NA
TGTGCCATCAGTGAGCTAGGAGAGAGCAATCAGCCCCAGCATTTT
CAISELGESNQPQHF
>TRBV20-1|NA|TRBJ1-1|NA
TGCAGTGCTAGAGTTAAGGGTGTCGCTTTCTTT
CSARVKGVAFF
>TRBV6-1|TRBD1|TRBJ1-1|NA
TGTGCCAGCAGGGGACAGGGGAAGCCTGAAGCTTTCTTT
CASRGQGKPEAFF
>TRBV20-1|NA|TRBJ1-3|few
TGCAGTGCCAGCAGAGGCCCTGGAAACACCATATATTTT
CSASRGPGNTIYF
>TRBV20-1|TRBD2|TRBJ2-5|many
TGCAGTGTCCCCTCGGGAGGCGAGACCCAGTACTTC
CSVPSGGETQYF
>TRBV20-1|NA|TRBJ1-6|NA
TGCAGTGCTAGTTCAGCCAGGGGTATTAATTCACCCCTCCACTTT
CSASSARGINSPLHF
>TRBV11-2|NA|TRBJ1-6|NA
TGTGCCAGCAGCTTAAGATCGGGGATGAATTCACCCCTCCACTTT
CASSLRSGMNSPLHF
>TRBV29-1|NA|TRBJ1-2|NA
TGCAGCGCTGCTGGGACTAGCGGGAGGGTCGCAAACTATGGCTACACCTTC
CSAAGTSGRVANYGYTF
>TRBV12-3/TRBV12-4|TRBD2|TRBJ2-2|many
TGTGCCAGCAGCCGCCGACTAGCGGGGAACACCGGGGAGCTGTTTTTT
CASSRRLAGNTGELFF
>TRBV29-1|TRBD1|TRBJ1-5|NA
TGCAGCGACAGGGGGGGGAATCAGCCCCAGCATTTT
CSDRGGNQPQHF
>TRBV24-1|TRBD1|TRBJ1-2|NA
TGTGCCACCAGTGACGCCCAGGGGGCCGAGGGCTACACCTTC
CATSDAQGAEGYTF
>TRBV10-3|TRBD1|TRBJ1-2|NA
TGTGCCATCAGTGGGACCGGGACAGGGGTCGGCTACACCTTC
CAISGTGTGVGYTF
>TRBV19|NA|TRBJ2-6|NA
TGTGCCAGTAGGGGGTCGGCCGGGGCCAACGTCCTGACTTTC
CASRGSAGANVLTF
>TRBV20-1|NA|TRBJ1-2|few
TGCAGTGCTTTAGCCTGGGACTATGGCTACACCTTC
CSALAWDYGYTF
>TRBV7-2|NA|TRBJ2-7|NA
TGTGCCAGCAGCTTCCTCGTGGGGACCTACGAGCAGTACTTC
CASSFLVGTYEQYF
>TRBV15|TRBD1|TRBJ1-3|once
TGTGCCACCAGCAGAGACGGGACAGGGGATGAAAACACCATATATTTT
CATSRDGTGDENTIYF
>TRBV7-8|NA|TRBJ2-6|NA
TGTGCCAGCAGCTTAGCGCAAGGCTCTGGGGCCAACGTCCTGACTTTC
CASSLAQGSGANVLTF
>TRBV27|TRBD1|TRBJ1-2|few
TGTGCCAGCAGTTTTAGACAGGGAGCATCTGGCTACACCTTC
CASSFRQGASGYTF
>TRBV24-1|NA|TRBJ1-5|few
TGTGCCACCAGTGATTCGCAGGCAAGAAGGGATAGCAATCAGCCCCAGCATTTT
CATSDSQARRDSNQPQHF
>TRBV11-1|NA|TRBJ2-3|NA
TGTGCCAGCAGCTTGCTTGCGGTCCGAGATACGCAGTATTTT
CASSLLAVRDTQYF
>TRBV7-9|NA|TRBJ2-5|many
TGTGCCAGCAGCTTCGGACAGCAAGAGACCCAGTACTTC
CASSFGQQETQYF
>TRBV14|NA|TRBJ1-6|many
TGTGCCAGCAGCGCTACACCCGTCAATTCACCCCTCCACTTT
CASSATPVNSPLHF
>TRBV28|NA|TRBJ1-5|few
TGTGCCAGCAGTAGCGACGGGGTACGGCCCCAGCATTTT
CASSSDGVRPQHF
>TRBV2|TRBD1|TRBJ1-5|few
TGTGCCAGCAGTCGGATTCGGGACAGACTATATAGCAATCAGCCCCAGCATTTT
CASSRIRDRLYSNQPQHF
>TRBV15|NA|TRBJ1-6|NA
TGTGCCACCAGCCCGAAAGGCTTTTATAATTCACCCCTCCACTTT
CATSPKGFYNSPLHF
>TRBV5-6|NA|TRBJ1-2|NA
TGTGCCAGCAGCGGACCACAGGGCTATGGCTACACCTTC
CASSGPQGYGYTF
>TRBV15|NA|TRBJ1-1|NA
TGTGCCTGGAGTGTACTAGTAGGGGGGCGTAACACTGAAGCTTTCTTT
CAWSVLVGGRNTEAFF
>TRBV29-1|NA|TRBJ2-7|NA
TGCAGTTTAACACCCAGGGGCTACGAGCAGTACTTC
CSLTPRGYEQYF
>TRBV29-1|NA|TRBJ1-2|many
TGCAGCGTTGACGGGGGGGGTGGCGGCTACACCTTC
CSVDGGGGGYTF
>TRBV7-9|NA|TRBJ1-3|many
TGTGCCAGCAGCTTAGCTGTCTCTGGAAACACCATATATTTT
CASSLAVSGNTIYF
>TRBV5-1|NA|TRBJ2-5|few
TGCGCCAGCTTCGCCCCGGGGCAAGAGACCCAGTACTTC
CASFAPGQETQYF
>TRBV6-5|NA|TRBJ2-7|many
TGTGCCAGCAAGGCCCCTGGCGGGTACGAGCAGTACTTC
CASKAPGGYEQYF
>TRBV10-3|TRBD2|TRBJ2-2|NA
TGTGCCATCAGTGGCCCTCCCGCTAGCGGGAGAACCGGGGAGCTGTTTTTT
CAISGPPASGRTGELFF
>TRBV25-1|NA|TRBJ1-5|few
TGTGCCAGCAGAGATCTCGACGGGATGAACTACCAGCCCCAGCATTTT
CASRDLDGMNYQPQHF
>TRBV12-3/TRBV12-4|NA|TRBJ2-7|NA
TGTGCCAGCAGTTCAGGGGTCCGCTACGAGCAGTACTTC
CASSSGVRYEQYF
>TRBV6-5|NA|TRBJ1-1|NA
TGTGCCAGCAGTTACTCGACTGTGTTGAACACTGAAGCTTTCTTT
CASSYSTVLNTEAFF
>TRBV2|TRBD1|TRBJ1-1|few
TGTGCCAGCAGGGGGACAGCCTCGATTACTGAAGCTTTCTTT
CASRGTASITEAFF